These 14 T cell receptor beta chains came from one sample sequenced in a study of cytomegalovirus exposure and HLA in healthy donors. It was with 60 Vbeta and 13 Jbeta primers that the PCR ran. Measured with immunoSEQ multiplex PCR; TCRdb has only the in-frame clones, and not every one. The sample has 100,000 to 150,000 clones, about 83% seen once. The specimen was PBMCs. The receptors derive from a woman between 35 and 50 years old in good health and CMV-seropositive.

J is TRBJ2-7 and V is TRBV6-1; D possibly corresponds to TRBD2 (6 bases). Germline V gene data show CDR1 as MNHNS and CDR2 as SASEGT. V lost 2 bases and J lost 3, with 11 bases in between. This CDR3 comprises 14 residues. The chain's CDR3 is CASSEWDSNYEQYF. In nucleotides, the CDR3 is TGTGCCAGCAGTGAATGGGACTCCAACTACGAGCAGTACTTC.

In nucleotides, the CDR3 is TGCGCCAGCAGCCCAAACTCAGGCGAAAGTTACTATGGCTACACCTTC. Translating it yields CASSPNSGESYYGYTF. The chain is built from TRBV4-3 and TRBJ1-2; no firm D call. The ends were cut back, 4 bases at V and 3 bases at J, with 18 bases in the middle. The germline V gene has CDR1 LGHNA and CDR2 YSLEER. The CDR3 sequence is 16 residues long.

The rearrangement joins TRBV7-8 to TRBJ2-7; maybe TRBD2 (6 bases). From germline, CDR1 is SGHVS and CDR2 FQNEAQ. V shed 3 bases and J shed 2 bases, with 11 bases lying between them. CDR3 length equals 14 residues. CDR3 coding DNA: TGTGCCAGCAGCTTGTCCCCGGGAGCCTACGAGCAGTACTTC. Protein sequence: CASSLSPGAYEQYF.

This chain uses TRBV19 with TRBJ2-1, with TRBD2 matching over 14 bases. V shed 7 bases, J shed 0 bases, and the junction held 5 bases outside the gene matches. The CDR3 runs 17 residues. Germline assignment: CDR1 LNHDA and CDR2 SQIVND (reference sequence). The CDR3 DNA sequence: TGTGCCAGTAAGAGACTAGCGGGAGGGGGCTCCTACAATGAGCAGTTCTTC. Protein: CASKRLAGGGSYNEQFF.

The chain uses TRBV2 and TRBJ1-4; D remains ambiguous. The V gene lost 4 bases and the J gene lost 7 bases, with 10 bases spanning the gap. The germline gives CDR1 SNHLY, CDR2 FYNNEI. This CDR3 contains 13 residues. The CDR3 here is CASSVAQAEKLFF. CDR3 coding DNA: TGTGCCAGCAGTGTAGCCCAGGCTGAAAAACTGTTTTTT.

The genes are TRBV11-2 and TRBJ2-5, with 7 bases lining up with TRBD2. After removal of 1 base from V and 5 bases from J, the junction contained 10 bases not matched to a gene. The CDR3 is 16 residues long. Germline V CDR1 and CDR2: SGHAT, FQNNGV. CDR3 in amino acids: CASSLVRGRDVETQYF. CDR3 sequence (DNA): TGTGCCAGCAGCTTAGTTCGTGGGAGGGACGTGGAGACCCAGTACTTC.

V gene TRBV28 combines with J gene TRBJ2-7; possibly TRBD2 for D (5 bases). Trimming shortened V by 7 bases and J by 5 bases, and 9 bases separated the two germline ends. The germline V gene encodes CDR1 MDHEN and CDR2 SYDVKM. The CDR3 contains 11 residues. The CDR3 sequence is CASKDFNEQYF. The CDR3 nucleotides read TGTGCCAGCAAGGACTTTAACGAGCAGTACTTC.

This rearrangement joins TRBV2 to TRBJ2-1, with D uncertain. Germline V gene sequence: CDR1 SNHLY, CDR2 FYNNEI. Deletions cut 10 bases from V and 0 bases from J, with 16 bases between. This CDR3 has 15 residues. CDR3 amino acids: CATASDSSSYNEQFF. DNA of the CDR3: TGTGCCACCGCCTCAGACTCGAGCTCCTACAATGAGCAGTTCTTC.

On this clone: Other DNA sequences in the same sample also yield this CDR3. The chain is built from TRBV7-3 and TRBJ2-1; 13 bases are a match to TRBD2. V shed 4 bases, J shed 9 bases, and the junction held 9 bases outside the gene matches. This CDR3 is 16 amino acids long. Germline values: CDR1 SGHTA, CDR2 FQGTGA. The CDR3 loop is CASSSGLAGALGEQFF. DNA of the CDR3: TGTGCCAGCAGCTCCGGACTAGCGGGAGCTTTGGGTGAGCAGTTCTTC.

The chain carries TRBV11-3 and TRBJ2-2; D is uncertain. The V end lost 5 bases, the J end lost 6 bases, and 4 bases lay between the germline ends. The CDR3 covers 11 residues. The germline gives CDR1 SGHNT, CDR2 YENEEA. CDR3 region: CASSPAGELFF. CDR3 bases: TGTGCCAGCAGCCCGGCCGGGGAGCTGTTTTTT.

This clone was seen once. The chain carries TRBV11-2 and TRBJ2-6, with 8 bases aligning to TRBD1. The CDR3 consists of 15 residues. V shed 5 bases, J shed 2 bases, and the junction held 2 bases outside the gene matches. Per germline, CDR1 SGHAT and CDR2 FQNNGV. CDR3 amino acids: CASSLDRAGANVLTF. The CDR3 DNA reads TGTGCCAGCAGCCTGGACAGGGCTGGGGCCAACGTCCTGACTTTC.

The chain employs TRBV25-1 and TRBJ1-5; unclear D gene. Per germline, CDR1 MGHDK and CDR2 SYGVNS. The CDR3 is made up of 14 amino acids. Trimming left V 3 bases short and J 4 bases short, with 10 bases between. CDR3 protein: CASSEASWNQPQHF. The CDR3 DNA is TGTGCCAGCAGTGAGGCTAGTTGGAATCAGCCCCAGCATTTT.

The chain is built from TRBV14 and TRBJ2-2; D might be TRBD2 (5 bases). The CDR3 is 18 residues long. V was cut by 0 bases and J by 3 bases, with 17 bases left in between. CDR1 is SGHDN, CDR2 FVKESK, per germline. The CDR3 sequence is CASSQELRGWEYTGELFF. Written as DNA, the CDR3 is TGTGCCAGCAGCCAAGAACTCCGGGGTTGGGAATACACCGGGGAGCTGTTTTTT. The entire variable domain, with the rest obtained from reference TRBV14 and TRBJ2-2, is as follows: EAGVTQFPSHSVIEKGQTVTLRCDPISGHDNLYWYRRVMGKEIKFLLHFVKESKQDESGMPNNRFLAERTGGTYSTLKVQPAELEDSGVYFCASSQELRGWEYTGELFFGEGSRLTVL.

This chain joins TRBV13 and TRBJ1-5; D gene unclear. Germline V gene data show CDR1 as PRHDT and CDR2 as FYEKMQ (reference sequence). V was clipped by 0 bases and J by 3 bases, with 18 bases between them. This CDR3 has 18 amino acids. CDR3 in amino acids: CASSLGSGSGRSNQPQHF. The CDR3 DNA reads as TGTGCCAGCAGCTTAGGTTCTGGGTCAGGAAGGTCCAATCAGCCCCAGCATTTT.